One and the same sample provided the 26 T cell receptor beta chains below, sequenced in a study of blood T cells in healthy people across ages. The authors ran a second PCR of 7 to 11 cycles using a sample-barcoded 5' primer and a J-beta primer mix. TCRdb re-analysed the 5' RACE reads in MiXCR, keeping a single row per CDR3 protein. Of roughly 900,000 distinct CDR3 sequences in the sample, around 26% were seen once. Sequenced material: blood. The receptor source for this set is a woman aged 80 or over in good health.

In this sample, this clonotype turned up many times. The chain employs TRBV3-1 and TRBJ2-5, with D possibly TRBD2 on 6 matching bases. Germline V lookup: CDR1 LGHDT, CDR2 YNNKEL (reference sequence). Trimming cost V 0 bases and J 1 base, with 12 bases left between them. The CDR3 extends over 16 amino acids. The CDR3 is CASSQESGGFQETQYF. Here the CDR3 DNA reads TGTGCCAGCAGCCAAGAAAGTGGGGGGTTCCAAGAGACCCAGTACTTC.

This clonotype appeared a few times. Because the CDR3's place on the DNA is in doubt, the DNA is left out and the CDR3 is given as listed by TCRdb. CDR3 residues: CAPTWGYGSPDLRVSPLHF. The V call is TRBV21-1, the J call TRBJ1-6; whether TRBD1, the table's D call, matches the DNA was not checked. TRBV21-1 is a documented pseudogene. The CDR3 contains 19 residues when both ends are counted.

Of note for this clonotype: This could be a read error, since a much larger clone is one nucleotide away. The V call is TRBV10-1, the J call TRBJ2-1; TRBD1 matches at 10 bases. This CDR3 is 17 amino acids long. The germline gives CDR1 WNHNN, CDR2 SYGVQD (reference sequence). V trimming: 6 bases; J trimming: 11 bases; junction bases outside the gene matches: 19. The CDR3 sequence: CASSASGQGQREDKQFF. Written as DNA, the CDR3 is TGCGCCAGCAGCGCCTCGGGACAGGGGCAAAGGGAGGATAAGCAGTTCTTC.

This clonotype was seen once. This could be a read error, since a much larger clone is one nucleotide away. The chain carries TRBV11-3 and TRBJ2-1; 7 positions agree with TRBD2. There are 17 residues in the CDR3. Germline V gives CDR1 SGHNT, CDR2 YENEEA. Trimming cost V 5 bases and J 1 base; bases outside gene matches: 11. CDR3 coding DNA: TGTGCCAGCAGCCAGGGACGGGGGGTCGCTTCCTACAATGAGCAGTTCTTC. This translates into CASSQGRGVASYNEQFF.

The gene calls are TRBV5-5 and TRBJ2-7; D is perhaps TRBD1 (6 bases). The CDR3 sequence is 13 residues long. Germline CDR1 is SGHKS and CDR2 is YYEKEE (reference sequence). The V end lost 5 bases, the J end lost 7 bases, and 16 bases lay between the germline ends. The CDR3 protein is CASRPGQLKEQYF. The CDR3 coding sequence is TGTGCCAGCAGACCAGGACAGCTAAAAGAGCAGTACTTC.

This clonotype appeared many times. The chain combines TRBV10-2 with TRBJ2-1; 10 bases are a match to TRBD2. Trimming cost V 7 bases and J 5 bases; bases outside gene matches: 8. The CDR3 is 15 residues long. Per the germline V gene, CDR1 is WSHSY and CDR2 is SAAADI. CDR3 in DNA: TGCGCCAGCACGGCTAGCGGGAGAGGAAACAATGAGCAGTTCTTC. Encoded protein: CASTASGRGNNEQFF.

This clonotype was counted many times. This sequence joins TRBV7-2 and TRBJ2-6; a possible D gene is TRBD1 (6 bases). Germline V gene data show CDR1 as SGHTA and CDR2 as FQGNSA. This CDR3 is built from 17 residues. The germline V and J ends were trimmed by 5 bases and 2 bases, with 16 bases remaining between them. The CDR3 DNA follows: TGTGCCAGCAGCGAACAGGGCAGTTTTACTGGGGCCAACGTCCTGACTTTC. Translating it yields CASSEQGSFTGANVLTF. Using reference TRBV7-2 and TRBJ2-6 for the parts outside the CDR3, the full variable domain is GAGVSQSPSNKVTEKGKDVELRCDPISGHTALYWYRQSLGQGLEFLIYFQGNSAPDKSGLPSDRFSAERTGGSVSTLTIQRTQQEDSAVYLCASSEQGSFTGANVLTFGAGSRLTVL.

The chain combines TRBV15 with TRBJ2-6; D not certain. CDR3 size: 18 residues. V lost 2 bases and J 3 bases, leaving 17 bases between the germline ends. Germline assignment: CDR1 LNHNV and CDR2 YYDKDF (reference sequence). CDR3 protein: CATSRRGRFGSGANVLTF. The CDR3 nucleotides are TGTGCCACCAGCAGACGAGGACGGTTTGGTAGTGGGGCCAACGTCCTGACTTTC. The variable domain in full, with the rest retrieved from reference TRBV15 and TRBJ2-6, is DAMVIQNPRYQVTQFGKPVTLSCSQTLNHNVMYWYQQKSSQAPKLLFHYYDKDFNNEADTPDNFQSRRPNTSFCFLDIRSPGLGDTAMYLCATSRRGRFGSGANVLTFGAGSRLTVL.

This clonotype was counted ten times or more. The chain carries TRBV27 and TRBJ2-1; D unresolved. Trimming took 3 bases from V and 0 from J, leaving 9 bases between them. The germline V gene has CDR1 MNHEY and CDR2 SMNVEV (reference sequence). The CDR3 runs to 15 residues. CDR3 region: CASSFLLSSYNEQFF. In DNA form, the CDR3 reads TGTGCCAGCAGTTTTTTACTGAGCTCCTACAATGAGCAGTTCTTC.

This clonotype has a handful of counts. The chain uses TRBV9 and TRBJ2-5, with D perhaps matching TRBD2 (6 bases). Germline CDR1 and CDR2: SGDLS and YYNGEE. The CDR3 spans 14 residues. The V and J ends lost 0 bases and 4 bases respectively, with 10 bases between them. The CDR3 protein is CASSVVGSSETQYF. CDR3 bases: TGTGCCAGCAGCGTAGTCGGGAGCTCAGAGACCCAGTACTTC.

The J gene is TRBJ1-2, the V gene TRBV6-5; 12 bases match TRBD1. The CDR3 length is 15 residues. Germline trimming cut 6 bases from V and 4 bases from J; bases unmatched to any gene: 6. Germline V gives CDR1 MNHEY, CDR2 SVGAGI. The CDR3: CASSGGTGGAYGYTF. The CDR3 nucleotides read TGTGCCAGCAGCGGTGGGACAGGGGGCGCCTATGGCTACACCTTC.

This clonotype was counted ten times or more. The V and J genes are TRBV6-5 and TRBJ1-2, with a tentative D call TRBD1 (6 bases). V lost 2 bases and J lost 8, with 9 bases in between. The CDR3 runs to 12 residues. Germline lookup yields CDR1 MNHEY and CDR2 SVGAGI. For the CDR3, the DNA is TGTGCCAGCAGTTACGGGGGGGCAGGCTACACCTTC. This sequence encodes CASSYGGAGYTF.

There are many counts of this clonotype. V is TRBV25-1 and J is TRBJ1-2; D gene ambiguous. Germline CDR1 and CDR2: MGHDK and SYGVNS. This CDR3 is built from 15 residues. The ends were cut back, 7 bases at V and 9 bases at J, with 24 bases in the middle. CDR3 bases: TGTGCCAGCAAGAGGGAAGGAGATGGGCTATTCAGCTACACCTTC. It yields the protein CASKREGDGLFSYTF.

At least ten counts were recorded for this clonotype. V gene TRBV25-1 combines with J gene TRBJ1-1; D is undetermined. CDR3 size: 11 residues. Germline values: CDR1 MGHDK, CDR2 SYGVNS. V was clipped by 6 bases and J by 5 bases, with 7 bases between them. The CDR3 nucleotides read TGTGCCAGCAGCCTTATGACTGAAGCTTTCTTT. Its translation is CASSLMTEAFF.

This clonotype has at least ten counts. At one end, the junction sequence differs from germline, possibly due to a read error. CDR3 in DNA: TGTGCCAGCAGCTTAGTAGGGGGTAGCACAGATACGCAGTATTTT. Translating it yields CASSLVGGSTDTQYF. The chain uses TRBV5-1 and TRBJ2-3; tentative D call: TRBD1 (6 bases). CDR1 and CDR2 from the germline V gene are SGHRS and YFSETQ. The length of the CDR3 is 15 residues.

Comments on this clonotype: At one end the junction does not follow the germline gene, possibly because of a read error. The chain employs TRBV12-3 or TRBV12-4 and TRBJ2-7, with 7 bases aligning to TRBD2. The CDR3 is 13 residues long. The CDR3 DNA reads TGTGTCAGCAGTTTAGCGGGTAGCTACGAGCAGTACTTC. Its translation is CVSSLAGSYEQYF.

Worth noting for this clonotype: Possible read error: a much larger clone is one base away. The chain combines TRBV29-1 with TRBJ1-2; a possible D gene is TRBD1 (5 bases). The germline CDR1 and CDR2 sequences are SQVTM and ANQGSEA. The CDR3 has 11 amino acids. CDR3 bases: TGCGTGGGGGGGTCCGACTATGGCTACACCTTC. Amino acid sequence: CVGGSDYGYTF.

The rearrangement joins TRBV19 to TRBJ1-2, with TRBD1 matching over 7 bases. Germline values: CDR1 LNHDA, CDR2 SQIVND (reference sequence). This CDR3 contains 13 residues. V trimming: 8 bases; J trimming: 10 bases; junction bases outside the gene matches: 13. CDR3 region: CASYRGGSDDYTF. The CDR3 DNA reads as TGTGCCAGTTACAGGGGTGGGTCTGATGACTACACCTTC.

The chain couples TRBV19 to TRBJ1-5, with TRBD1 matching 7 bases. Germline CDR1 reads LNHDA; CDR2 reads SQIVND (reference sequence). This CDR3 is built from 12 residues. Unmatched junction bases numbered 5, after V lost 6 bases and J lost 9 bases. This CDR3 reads CASSDRELPQHF. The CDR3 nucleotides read TGTGCCAGTAGCGACAGGGAACTGCCCCAGCATTTT.

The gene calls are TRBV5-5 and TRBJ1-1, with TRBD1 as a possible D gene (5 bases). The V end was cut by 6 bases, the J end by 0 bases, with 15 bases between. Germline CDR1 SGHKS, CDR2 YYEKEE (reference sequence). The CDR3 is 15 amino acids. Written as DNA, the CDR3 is TGTGCCAGCAACCTGTTGGGGGATATGAACACTGAAGCTTTCTTT. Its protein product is CASNLLGDMNTEAFF.

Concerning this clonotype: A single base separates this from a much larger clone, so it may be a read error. CDR3 region: CASSNPGRPISQYF. DNA of the CDR3: TGTGCCAGCAGTAACCCGGGACGTCCCATCTCCCAGTACTTC. The chain couples TRBV6-2 or TRBV6-3 to TRBJ2-7; D is perhaps TRBD1 or TRBD2 (5 bases each). The V end was cut by 5 bases, the J end by 10 bases, with 21 bases between. In germline, CDR1 is MNHEY, CDR2 SVGEGT. This CDR3 is built from 14 residues.

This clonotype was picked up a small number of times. CDR3 protein: CSGQGGDEQYF. CDR3 DNA sequence: TGCAGTGGCCAGGGTGGCGATGAGCAGTACTTC. The chain recombines TRBV20-1 with TRBJ2-7; tentative D call: TRBD1 (5 bases). Germline V gene sequence: CDR1 DFQATT, CDR2 SNEGSKA (reference sequence). This CDR3 contains 11 residues. Trimming pared 7 bases from V and 7 bases from J, leaving 14 bases between.

CDR3 DNA: TGCAGTGCTAGAGCCGGGGAAGCAGGCAACATTCAGTACTTC. This sequence encodes CSARAGEAGNIQYF. The chain couples TRBV20-1 to TRBJ2-4; D possibly corresponds to TRBD2 (5 bases). V lost 1 base and J 7 bases, leaving 14 bases between the germline ends. The length of the CDR3 is 14 residues. Germline values: CDR1 DFQATT, CDR2 SNEGSKA (reference sequence).

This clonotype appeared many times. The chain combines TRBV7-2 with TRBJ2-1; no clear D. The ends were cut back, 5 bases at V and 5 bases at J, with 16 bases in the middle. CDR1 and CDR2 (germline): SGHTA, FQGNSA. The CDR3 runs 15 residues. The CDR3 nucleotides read TGTGCCAGCAGCCCCCGACCGCGGATCAACAATGAGCAGTTCTTC. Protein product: CASSPRPRINNEQFF.

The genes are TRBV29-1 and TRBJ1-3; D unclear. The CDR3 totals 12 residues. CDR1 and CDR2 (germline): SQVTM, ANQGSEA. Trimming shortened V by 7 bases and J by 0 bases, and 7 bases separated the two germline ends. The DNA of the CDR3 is TGCAGCGCCCTATCCTCTGGAAACACCATATATTTT. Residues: CSALSSGNTIYF.

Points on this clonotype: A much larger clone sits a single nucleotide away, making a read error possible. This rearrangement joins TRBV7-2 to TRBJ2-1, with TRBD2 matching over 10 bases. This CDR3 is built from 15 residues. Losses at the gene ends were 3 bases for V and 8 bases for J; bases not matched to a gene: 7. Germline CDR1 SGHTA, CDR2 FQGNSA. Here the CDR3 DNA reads TGTACCAGCAGCTTCCAGCGGGGGGGCCTCGATGAGCAGTTCTTC. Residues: CTSSFQRGGLDEQFF.